This TCR beta chain was captured by sequencing in a study of shared clonotypes between healthy human individuals. Libraries were prepared by immunoSEQ multiplex PCR; TCRdb keeps only in-frame clonotypes and omits some of them. The sample has more than 2 million clones; approximately 95% are singletons. Terminally differentiated effector memory CD45RA+ cells were excluded from the naive CD8 cells, which were CD45RO-negative and positively selected for CCR7. The sequenced material came from naive CD8+ T cells sorted from blood. This sequence was found in a young man in good health.

The CDR3 protein is CASSLTGTGNYGYTF. CDR3 nucleotides: TGTGCCAGCAGCCTGACAGGGACAGGGAACTATGGCTACACCTTC. V is TRBV7-9 and J is TRBJ1-2, with TRBD1 identical over 9 bases. J gave up 2 bases and V 5 bases, and 6 bases lay outside the gene matches. The germline CDR1 and CDR2 sequences are SEHNR and FQNEAQ (reference sequence). The CDR3 is 15 amino acids.